Each of the 23 T cell receptor beta chains below was sequenced from the same sample in a study of T cell repertoires in cytomegalovirus infection. TCRdb called the reads again in MiXCR, with one record for every CDR3 protein. The sample holds some 300,000 distinct CDR3 sequences; about 9.1% are singletons and the top ten take less than 3%. The source material was PBMCs. All receptors come from a human donor in good health (CMV status not recorded). Some clones in this sample may be carry-over from other donors' samples.

This clonotype has a count of ten or more. The chain couples TRBV28 to TRBJ1-5; D not resolved. The CDR3 has 16 amino acids. Germline-derived CDR1 and CDR2 are MDHEN and SYDVKM. V shed 4 bases and J shed 6 bases, with 19 bases lying between them. This CDR3 reads CASSSPDGVPVQPQHF. DNA for the CDR3: TGTGCCAGCAGTTCCCCCGACGGAGTCCCGGTTCAGCCCCAGCATTTT.

Turning to this clonotype: A much larger clone lies a single base off, so this may be a read error. The gene calls are TRBV28 and TRBJ2-7, with D uncertain. The CDR3 is 14 residues long. Germline CDR1 reads MDHEN; CDR2 reads SYDVKM. The CDR3 sequence is CTSSLFTDSYEQYV. As DNA, the CDR3 is TGTACCAGCAGTTTATTCACAGACTCCTACGAGCAGTACGTC.

This chain links TRBV27 with TRBJ2-2, with D unresolved. The V end lost 3 bases, the J end lost 1 base, and 21 bases lay between the germline ends. The CDR3 has 19 residues. CDR1 and CDR2 (germline): MNHEY, SMNVEV (reference sequence). DNA of the CDR3: TGTGCCAGCAGTTTCTATTTGCCCACCGAGGCACTGAACACCGGGGAGCTGTTTTTT. Its translation: CASSFYLPTEALNTGELFF.

Here the CDR3 reads CASSRTRQGGGANVLTF. CDR3 DNA sequence: TGTGCCAGCAGCCGCACCCGACAGGGAGGAGGGGCCAACGTCCTGACTTTC. This sequence joins TRBV3-1 and TRBJ2-6; D may be TRBD1 (7 bases). Trimming pared 4 bases from V and 4 bases from J, leaving 17 bases between. CDR1 is LGHDT, CDR2 YNNKEL, per germline (reference sequence). The CDR3 consists of 17 residues.

In this sample, this clonotype turned up a few times. The chain combines TRBV3-1 with TRBJ2-4; no clear D. The CDR3 is 12 amino acids. The V and J ends lost 1 base and 9 bases respectively, with 7 bases between them. The germline V gene has CDR1 LGHDT and CDR2 YNNKEL (reference sequence). The CDR3 here is CASSQVLGIQYF. CDR3 bases: TGTGCCAGCAGCCAAGTACTCGGCATTCAGTACTTC.

This clonotype was recorded many times. This chain joins TRBV7-2 and TRBJ1-2; D is unclear. This CDR3 has 12 amino acids. Trimming stripped 3 bases from V and 8 bases from J, with 10 bases between. Germline CDR1 is SGHTA and CDR2 is FQGNSA. The CDR3 protein is CASSFGPRGYTF. Here the CDR3 DNA reads TGTGCCAGCAGCTTTGGTCCCCGGGGCTACACCTTC.

This clonotype was observed many times. This chain connects TRBV20-1 to TRBJ1-2; tentatively, D is TRBD1 (5 bases). Germline V gene sequence: CDR1 DFQATT, CDR2 SNEGSKA (reference sequence). With 3 bases removed from V and 5 bases from J, the gap between germline ends came to 7 bases. The CDR3 sequence is 11 residues long. CDR3 nucleotides: TGCAGTGCTAGGACAGCTTATGGCTACACCTTC. This translates into CSARTAYGYTF.

The sample holds many counts of this clonotype. J is TRBJ1-1 and V is TRBV5-1; D is ambiguous. Trimming took 0 bases from V and 0 from J, leaving 9 bases between them. The CDR3 has 15 residues. Germline CDR1 and CDR2: SGHRS and YFSETQ. The CDR3 DNA is TGCGCCAGCAGCTTGGAGGAGAAAATGAACACTGAAGCTTTCTTT. It specifies CASSLEEKMNTEAFF.

The sample holds a few counts of this clonotype. This chain connects TRBV28 to TRBJ1-5; 12 bases are a match to TRBD1. The CDR3 is 16 residues long. V dropped 2 bases and J dropped 7; count of bases not matched to a gene: 6. Germline V gives CDR1 MDHEN, CDR2 SYDVKM. The CDR3, as DNA: TGTGCCAGCAGTTTAAGGGGACAGGGGGCTTTACAGCCCCAGCATTTT. The encoded protein is CASSLRGQGALQPQHF.

This clonotype was observed many times. The rearrangement links TRBV29-1 to TRBJ2-7; weak D call: TRBD2 (6 bases). The CDR3 loop spans 14 amino acids. CDR1 is SQVTM and CDR2 is ANQGSEA in the germline V gene. V was pared by 7 bases and J by 0 bases, with 16 bases between. The CDR3 DNA sequence: TGCAGCGGGAATCCAGGGAGGTACTCCTACGAGCAGTACGTC. It translates to CSGNPGRYSYEQYV.

The genes are TRBV20-1 and TRBJ1-1; no firm D call. Trimming took 0 bases from V and 1 from J, leaving 12 bases between them. Germline values: CDR1 DFQATT, CDR2 SNEGSKA (reference sequence). CDR3 size: 15 residues. CDR3 region: CSARDPLIENTEAFF. In nucleotides, the CDR3 is TGCAGTGCTAGAGATCCTCTGATCGAGAACACTGAAGCTTTCTTT.

In its sample, this clonotype was seen a few times. V gene TRBV5-5 combines with J gene TRBJ2-2; no reliable D call. V was clipped by 0 bases and J by 5 bases, with 8 bases between them. This CDR3 region has 14 residues. Germline V lookup: CDR1 SGHKS, CDR2 YYEKEE (reference sequence). CDR3 in DNA: TGTGCCAGCAGCTTGGTGGCTGGGACCGGGGAGCTGTTTTTT. Its protein is CASSLVAGTGELFF.

This clonotype occurred many times. V and J are TRBV7-3 and TRBJ1-6; D is possibly TRBD1 (5 bases). Per germline, CDR1 SGHTA and CDR2 FQGTGA. Trimming stripped 2 bases from V and 10 bases from J, with 21 bases between. The CDR3 is 17 residues long. CDR3 loop: CASSLSGQGPSGSPLHF. In DNA form, the CDR3 reads TGTGCCAGCAGCTTATCCGGGCAGGGCCCTTCGGGGTCACCCCTCCACTTT.

This clonotype has ten or more counts. The chain joins TRBV28 to TRBJ1-1; possibly TRBD1 for D (6 bases). The CDR3 is 14 residues long. V lost 4 bases and J 6 bases, leaving 15 bases between the germline ends. Germline values: CDR1 MDHEN, CDR2 SYDVKM. In nucleotides, the CDR3 is TGTGCCAGCAGTTCCCCGGGACAAAATGCTGAAGCTTTCTTT. Protein product: CASSSPGQNAEAFF.

This clonotype turned up a few times. This chain uses TRBV29-1 with TRBJ1-1, with unresolved D. The CDR3 runs to 14 residues. The ends were cut back, 5 bases at V and 0 bases at J, with 13 bases in the middle. Germline V gene sequence: CDR1 SQVTM, CDR2 ANQGSEA. Written as DNA, the CDR3 is TGCAGCGTTTCTCCGCCAGGCATGAACACTGAAGCTTTCTTT. Amino acids: CSVSPPGMNTEAFF.

There are many counts of this clonotype. V is TRBV28 and J is TRBJ1-2; the D gene is possibly TRBD1 (5 bases). This CDR3 spans 17 amino acids. The V gene lost 4 bases and the J gene lost 4 bases, with 22 bases spanning the gap. CDR1 is MDHEN and CDR2 is SYDVKM in the germline V gene. CDR3 in amino acids: CASSSGTGGLFRYGYTF. In DNA form, the CDR3 reads TGTGCCAGCAGTTCCGGGACGGGCGGGTTGTTTCGCTATGGCTACACCTTC.

The chain carries TRBV6-6 and TRBJ2-1; D not certain. This CDR3 contains 14 residues. Germline values: CDR1 MNHNY, CDR2 SVGAGI (reference sequence). V was cut by 4 bases and J by 6 bases, with 13 bases left in between. Written as DNA, the CDR3 is TGTGCCAGCAGTTTCCAGAGATCGGCCAATGAGCAGTTCTTC. This gives the protein CASSFQRSANEQFF.

This clonotype was counted a few times. The chain joins TRBV20-1 to TRBJ2-5, with 8 bases identical to TRBD2. Germline CDR1 reads DFQATT; CDR2 reads SNEGSKA (reference sequence). The V and J ends lost 6 bases and 4 bases, in that order; junction bases with no gene match: 4. This CDR3 region has 12 residues. CDR3: CSAPAGGETQYF. In nucleotides, the CDR3 is TGCAGTGCCCCTGCGGGGGGAGAGACCCAGTACTTC.

This clonotype was observed at least ten times. CDR3 amino acids: CASIPRGADYEQYV. The DNA of the CDR3 is TGTGCCAGCATCCCCAGGGGGGCAGACTACGAGCAGTACGTC. The genes are TRBV28 and TRBJ2-7; D might be TRBD1 (7 bases). Trimming removed 7 bases at V and 3 bases at J, with 16 bases between. The CDR3 has 14 residues. Germline CDR1 and CDR2: MDHEN and SYDVKM.

This clonotype was seen repeatedly, ten times or more. This chain's CDR3 is CASSLRGPSGANVLTF. CDR3 nucleotide sequence: TGTGCCAGCAGCTTACGGGGGCCCTCTGGGGCCAACGTCCTGACTTTC. This rearrangement joins TRBV11-2 to TRBJ2-6; D is tentatively TRBD1 or TRBD2 (6 bases each). V was pared by 2 bases and J by 0 bases, with 8 bases between. CDR3 size: 16 residues. Germline lookup yields CDR1 SGHAT and CDR2 FQNNGV.

V usage is TRBV20-1 and J usage is TRBJ2-6; D remains ambiguous. Germline CDR1 and CDR2: DFQATT and SNEGSKA (reference sequence). Deletions cut 3 bases from V and 0 bases from J, with 6 bases between. The CDR3 totals 14 residues. The CDR3 sequence: CSARAGSGANVLTF. The CDR3 DNA is TGCAGTGCTAGGGCAGGCTCTGGGGCCAACGTCCTGACTTTC.

CDR3 region: CSASRGGTDTQYF. As DNA, the CDR3 is TGCAGTGCTAGTAGGGGCGGCACAGATACGCAGTATTTT. The chain recombines TRBV20-1 with TRBJ2-3; D is possibly TRBD1 (5 bases). Germline CDR1 and CDR2: DFQATT and SNEGSKA (reference sequence). The V end lost 3 bases, the J end lost 1 base, and 8 bases lay between the germline ends. This CDR3 is built from 13 residues.

This clonotype was found many times. The chain joins TRBV6-2 or TRBV6-3 to TRBJ1-2; no firm D call. The CDR3 is 14 residues long. V was clipped by 2 bases and J by 3 bases, with 10 bases between them. Germline CDR1 reads MNHEY; CDR2 reads SVGEGT. CDR3 DNA sequence: TGTGCCAGCAGTTACAGACAAGCAGACTATGGCTACACCTTC. Translating gives CASSYRQADYGYTF.